Each of the 8 T cell receptor beta chains below was sequenced from the same sample in a study of chemoradiotherapy in HPV16-positive cancers (dated 2022 in TCRdb). Receptors were amplified or captured by the immunoSEQ multiplex PCR assay. Held by TCRdb, this immuneACCESS table contains in-frame sequences only and omits some clones. Under half of the omission traces to an unresolved V gene where checked; the cause of the rest is unknown. In all, the sample holds 1,200 or so clones, and roughly 80% of those were seen once. The top ten constitute about 12% of the sample. Sequenced material: tumor tissue, taken from a patient who underwent chemoradiotherapy. The receptors derive from a human donor with HPV-associated anogenital cancer.

The rearrangement uses TRBV27 and TRBJ1-3; D unclear. Trimming removed 4 bases from V and 0 bases from J, with 7 bases in between. Germline V lookup: CDR1 MNHEY, CDR2 SMNVEV (reference sequence). This CDR3 has 14 amino acids. The CDR3 sequence: CASSSAVSGNTIYF. The CDR3 nucleotides read TGTGCCAGCAGTTCGGCAGTCTCTGGAAACACCATATATTTT.

This clone appeared a single time. This sequence joins TRBV5-4 and TRBJ2-3; a weak D match, TRBD1 (5 bases). This CDR3 spans 16 amino acids. V lost 3 bases and J 3 bases, leaving 17 bases between the germline ends. CDR1 and CDR2 from the germline V gene are SGHNT and YYREEE (reference sequence). The CDR3 DNA reads as TGTGCCAGCAGCTCCCCGGCCGACAGAAGGACAGATACGCAGTATTTT. Translated: CASSSPADRRTDTQYF.

V gene TRBV6-4 combines with J gene TRBJ2-3; D possibly uses TRBD1 or TRBD2 (5 bases each). Germline-derived CDR1 and CDR2 are MRHNA and SNTAGT. Trimming took off 6 bases at V and 1 base at J, with 14 bases between the two ends. CDR3 length equals 15 residues. DNA of the CDR3: TGTGCCAGCAGAACGACCGGGACGGGCACAGATACGCAGTATTTT. Translating gives CASRTTGTGTDTQYF.

This clone is hyperexpanded in the sample. The chain employs TRBV14 and TRBJ1-2; a possible D gene is TRBD1 (5 bases). Germline V gives CDR1 SGHDN, CDR2 FVKESK. V was cut by 2 bases and J by 7 bases, with 20 bases left in between. CDR3 length: 16 amino acids. The DNA for the CDR3 is TGTGCCAGCAGCCAATTTTATCGGGGGGAAGCCCTTGGCTACACCTTC. As protein: CASSQFYRGEALGYTF.

This clone showed up just once. This chain joins TRBV28 and TRBJ1-2, with D unclear. Germline V gene sequence: CDR1 MDHEN, CDR2 SYDVKM. The CDR3 has 14 amino acids. The germline V and J ends were trimmed by 3 bases and 2 bases, with 10 bases remaining between them. The CDR3 DNA is TGTGCCAGCAGTTTTGGAAGAGCGAACTATGGCTACACCTTC. It codes for CASSFGRANYGYTF.

The chain employs TRBV19 and TRBJ1-2; D gene uncertain. CDR3 length: 14 amino acids. Trimming removed 3 bases from V and 2 bases from J, with 10 bases in between. Germline values: CDR1 LNHDA, CDR2 SQIVND (reference sequence). In nucleotides, the CDR3 is TGTGCCAGTAGTATTGTGGCTTACAACTATGGCTACACCTTC. It translates to CASSIVAYNYGYTF. Together with reference TRBV19 and TRBJ1-2, the CDR3 gives the full variable domain: DGGITQSPKYLFRKEGQNVTLSCEQNLNHDAMYWYRQDPGQGLRLIYYSQIVNDFQKGDIAEGYSVSREKKESFPLTVTSAQKNPTAFYLCASSIVAYNYGYTFGSGTRLTVV.

The chain is built from TRBV7-9 and TRBJ1-5; 10 positions match TRBD1. The germline gives CDR1 SEHNR, CDR2 FQNEAQ (reference sequence). With V trimmed by 3 bases and J by 2 bases, 1 base remained unmatched. There are 15 residues in the CDR3. The CDR3 DNA follows: TGTGCCAGCAGCTTGGGGACAGGGGGCAATCAGCCCCAGCATTTT. It encodes CASSLGTGGNQPQHF.

The rearrangement uses TRBV5-1 and TRBJ1-1, with 8 nucleotides matching TRBD1. CDR3 length: 16 amino acids. Germline CDR1 and CDR2: SGHRS and YFSETQ. The J segment lost 1 base and the V segment lost 4 bases, leaving 9 bases of the junction unmatched. CDR3 sequence reads: CASSERPGGANTEAFF. For the CDR3, the DNA is TGCGCCAGCAGCGAGAGACCAGGGGGCGCGAACACTGAAGCTTTCTTT.